The 27 T cell receptor beta chains presented below share a single source sample, sequenced in a study of tumor-infiltrating lymphocytes in oesophageal squamous cell carcinoma. TCRdb re-called the PCR reads with MiXCR, one entry per CDR3 protein. The table records about 10,000 distinct CDR3 sequences, roughly 60% of them present only once. Sequencing input: esophageal tumor tissue. Receptors originate from a male donor with esophageal squamous cell carcinoma.

DNA of the CDR3: TGTGCCAGCAGCGTCCTGACTAGCGGGAGGGCTGTCAATGAGCAGTACTTC. Translated: CASSVLTSGRAVNEQYF. The chain carries TRBV7-3 and TRBJ2-7; 14 bases fit TRBD2. The V and J ends lost 5 bases and 7 bases, in that order; junction bases with no gene match: 13. The germline gives CDR1 SGHTA, CDR2 FQGTGA. CDR3 length: 17 residues.

The gene calls are TRBV12-3 or TRBV12-4 and TRBJ2-1, with D perhaps being TRBD1 or TRBD2 (5 bases each). The CDR3 totals 16 residues. With 3 bases removed from V and 7 bases from J, the gap between germline ends came to 19 bases. The CDR3 spells CASSFRGQGWGNEQFF. As DNA, the CDR3 is TGTGCCAGCAGTTTTCGTGGGCAGGGATGGGGGAATGAGCAGTTCTTC.

This chain joins TRBV7-2 and TRBJ2-3; D is possibly TRBD2 (5 bases). The J call may be mistaken, given a closer DNA end match to TRBJ2-7. CDR1 and CDR2 (germline): SGHTA, FQGNSA. The CDR3 has 14 residues. The CDR3: CASRPGSSGYEQYF. The CDR3 nucleotides read TGTGCCAGCAGGCCGGGGTCCAGCGGCTACGAGCAGTACTTC.

Judged by abundance, this clonotype is large. The chain carries TRBV6-1 and TRBJ2-4; 9 bases align to TRBD1. V shed 9 bases and J 0 bases; nucleotides not matched to a gene: 6. Germline CDR1 MNHNS, CDR2 SASEGT. This CDR3 contains 15 residues. The CDR3 sequence: CASTGGSLAKNIQYF. The DNA of the CDR3 is TGTGCCAGTACAGGGGGCTCCCTAGCCAAAAACATTCAGTACTTC.

This clonotype is categorized as large. V gene TRBV5-4 combines with J gene TRBJ2-3; possibly TRBD1 for D (6 bases). Trimming stripped 0 bases from V and 0 bases from J, with 11 bases between. CDR1 is SGHNT and CDR2 is YYREEE in the germline V gene (reference sequence). The CDR3 is made up of 16 amino acids. In DNA form, the CDR3 reads TGTGCCAGCAGCTTGGGGGGGACAAGGAGCACAGATACGCAGTATTTT. It translates to CASSLGGTRSTDTQYF.

V is TRBV7-2 and J is TRBJ2-7; tentative D call: TRBD2 (7 bases). The J call is uncertain, as TRBJ2-1 better fits the DNA end. The CDR3 length is 15 residues. CDR1 and CDR2 (germline): SGHTA, FQGNSA. The CDR3 DNA reads TGTGCCAGCAGTCTCACGGGAGGCCACAGGGATGAGCAGTTCTTC. Translated: CASSLTGGHRDEQFF.

This clonotype was observed a handful of times. The chain carries TRBV24-1 and TRBJ2-1; TRBD2 matches 9 bases. There are 14 residues in the CDR3. Trimming removed 5 bases from V and 6 bases from J; junction bases left unmatched: 4. Germline CDR1 KGHDR, CDR2 SFDVKD. The CDR3, as DNA: TGTGCCACCAGTGGTACTAGCGGGTCCAATGAGCAGTTCTTC. It translates to CATSGTSGSNEQFF.

There are many counts of this clonotype. The chain employs TRBV10-2 and TRBJ2-1, with D unresolved. The CDR3 length is 12 residues. From germline, CDR1 is WSHSY and CDR2 SAAADI. Trimming took 6 bases from V and 9 from J, leaving 12 bases between them. The DNA for the CDR3 is TGCGCCAGCAGCGGGCCCGGCCTTGAGCAGTTCTTC. Residues: CASSGPGLEQFF.

This clonotype was detected once. The chain combines TRBV7-6 with TRBJ2-6; 10 nucleotides agree with TRBD2. The V segment lost 5 bases and the J segment 0 bases; nucleotides outside the gene matches: 7. The CDR3 totals 18 residues. Germline V lookup: CDR1 SGHVS, CDR2 FNYEAQ. CDR3 bases: TGTGCCAGCAGCGATACTAGCGGGGTCCGCTCTGGGGCCAACGTCCTGACTTTC. This gives the protein CASSDTSGVRSGANVLTF.

The chain couples TRBV6-1 to TRBJ2-3; TRBD2 agrees at 7 bases. J lost 3 bases, V lost 2 bases, and 11 bases had no gene match. In germline, CDR1 is MNHNS, CDR2 SASEGT. The CDR3 is 17 amino acids. CDR3 DNA: TGTGCCAGCAGTGAAAAACTTGGGGGGGAGGGGACAGATACGCAGTATTTT. Amino acids: CASSEKLGGEGTDTQYF.

V usage is TRBV6-1 and J usage is TRBJ2-1, with a tentative D call TRBD1 (5 bases). Germline loops: CDR1 MNHNS, CDR2 SASEGT. V was clipped by 6 bases and J by 0 bases, with 9 bases between them. The CDR3 has 14 amino acids. The CDR3: CASSLDSSYNEQFF. The CDR3 DNA reads as TGTGCCAGCAGCCTCGACAGCTCCTACAATGAGCAGTTCTTC.

This clonotype was observed at least ten times. This chain links TRBV7-3 with TRBJ2-1; 9 bases align to TRBD2. The junction had 10 bases not matched to a gene; V was cut back by 0 bases and J by 10 bases. Germline V lookup: CDR1 SGHTA, CDR2 FQGTGA. The CDR3 has 16 residues. Written as DNA, the CDR3 is TGTGCCAGCAGCTTAACGGGGGCGGGAGGGCGGGGCGAGCAGTTCTTC. Its translation: CASSLTGAGGRGEQFF.

This chain joins TRBV6-1 and TRBJ2-5; 10 nucleotides agree with TRBD1. Trimming cost V 4 bases and J 6 bases; bases outside gene matches: 5. CDR1 is MNHNS and CDR2 is SASEGT in the germline V gene. The CDR3 length is 14 residues. Here the CDR3 reads CASSGDRGVKTQYF. As DNA, the CDR3 is TGTGCCAGCAGTGGGGACAGGGGAGTGAAGACCCAGTACTTC.

The V gene is TRBV7-6, the J gene TRBJ2-4; TRBD2 aligns across 11 bases. The J call may be wrong; the DNA end is better matched by TRBJ2-1. This CDR3 has 17 amino acids. Germline V gene data show CDR1 as SGHVS and CDR2 as FNYEAQ. CDR3 nucleotides: TGTGCCAGCAGCATTCAAGGAGGGGCTAGCGGGGGGAATGAGCAGTTCTTC. Amino acid sequence: CASSIQGGASGGNEQFF.

The CDR3, as DNA: TGTGCCAGCAGCTTAGGACTAGCTGCCGGGGAGCTGTTTTTT. Protein sequence: CASSLGLAAGELFF. This chain connects TRBV7-2 to TRBJ2-2; 7 nucleotides line up with TRBD2. With 1 base clipped from V and 6 bases from J, the junction kept 2 bases outside the gene matches. Looked up from germline, CDR1 is SGHTA and CDR2 is FQGNSA. The CDR3 totals 14 residues.

Turning to this clonotype: A much larger clone lies a single base off, so this may be a read error. This chain links TRBV2 with TRBJ2-2, with D tentatively TRBD2 (6 bases). CDR1 SNHLY and CDR2 FYNNEI come from the germline V gene. The CDR3 totals 15 residues. CDR3 sequence (DNA): TGTGCCAGCAGTGAACGGGGACTGGGCGCCGGGCAGCTGTTTTTT. This sequence encodes CASSERGLGAGQLFF.

DNA for the CDR3: TGTGCCAGTAGTTCTCCGAGCCGGCGGGCAACTAATGAAAAACTGTTTTTT. It codes for CASSSPSRRATNEKLFF. The genes are TRBV19 and TRBJ1-4; no clear D gene. Germline V lookup: CDR1 LNHDA, CDR2 SQIVND (reference sequence). The V end lost 5 bases, the J end lost 0 bases, and 16 bases lay between the germline ends. The CDR3 contains 17 residues.

This clonotype rates as medium-sized. The rearrangement joins TRBV11-3 to TRBJ2-1; D is unresolved. V was trimmed by 5 bases and J by 7 bases, leaving 15 bases between them. The CDR3 length is 14 residues. Per the germline V gene, CDR1 is SGHNT and CDR2 is YENEEA. CDR3 sequence: CASSPSAVVNEQFF. The CDR3 DNA follows: TGTGCCAGCAGCCCATCAGCCGTGGTAAATGAGCAGTTCTTC.

The chain recombines TRBV28 with TRBJ2-5, with D perhaps matching TRBD1 (6 bases). Judging by the DNA end, TRBJ2-3 fits better; the J call may be wrong. In germline, CDR1 is MDHEN, CDR2 SYDVKM. The CDR3 length is 12 residues. Here the CDR3 reads CASSRTGYTQYF. CDR3 bases: TGTGCCAGCAGTCGTACAGGGTATACGCAGTATTTT.

The chain has TRBV6-1 and TRBJ2-4, with D maybe TRBD1 (6 bases). The assigned J gene may be wrong: the sequence end matches TRBJ2-7 better. Germline CDR1 is MNHNS and CDR2 is SASEGT. CDR3 length: 13 amino acids. DNA for the CDR3: TGTGCCAGCAGTTGGGGGCCAACAAGCGAGCAGTACTTC. Translated, it gives CASSWGPTSEQYF.

V is TRBV7-8 and J is TRBJ2-5; D tentatively reads TRBD1 or TRBD2 (5 bases each). CDR1 is SGHVS and CDR2 is FQNEAQ in the germline V gene. The V end lost 4 bases, the J end lost 11 bases, and 23 bases lay between the germline ends. The CDR3 extends over 15 amino acids. The CDR3 DNA is TGTGCCAGCAGCTATCGGGGCAGAGGGGCACATGAGCAGTACTTC. This translates into CASSYRGRGAHEQYF.

The J gene is TRBJ2-1, the V gene TRBV28; D possibly uses TRBD1 or TRBD2 (5 bases each). CDR3 length: 13 residues. CDR1 and CDR2 (germline): MDHEN, SYDVKM. With 2 bases removed from V and 9 bases from J, the gap between germline ends came to 11 bases. The CDR3 sequence is CASSLGGMGEQFF. The CDR3 nucleotides read TGTGCCAGCAGTTTAGGGGGAATGGGTGAGCAGTTCTTC.

This clonotype was observed a few times. The chain recombines TRBV7-3 with TRBJ2-4; possibly TRBD1 for D (5 bases). The DNA end is more similar to TRBJ2-5, so the J call may be wrong. This CDR3 region has 15 residues. Germline V gene sequence: CDR1 SGHTA, CDR2 FQGTGA. The CDR3 here is CASSLWSGPQETQYF. The CDR3 DNA reads as TGTGCCAGCAGCTTATGGTCAGGGCCGCAAGAGACCCAGTACTTC.

The gene calls are TRBV11-2 and TRBJ2-5, with 10 bases matching TRBD1. The tail of the sequence fits TRBJ2-1 better, so the J call may be wrong. Germline CDR1 is SGHAT and CDR2 is FQNNGV. The length of the CDR3 is 15 residues. Here the CDR3 DNA reads TGTGCCAGCAGCCGACAGGGGGCGAACTACAATGAGCAGTTCTTC. Translation gives CASSRQGANYNEQFF.

This rearrangement joins TRBV7-6 to TRBJ2-1; D possibly matches TRBD1 or TRBD2 (6 bases each). Germline assignment: CDR1 SGHVS and CDR2 FNYEAQ. Trimming removed 3 bases at V and 8 bases at J, with 8 bases between. The CDR3 covers 12 residues. As DNA, the CDR3 is TGTGCCAGCAGCTTGGGGGGCTATGAGCAGTTCTTC. It translates to CASSLGGYEQFF.

This chain links TRBV24-1 with TRBJ2-7, with D possibly TRBD1 on 6 matching bases. The ends were cut back, 2 bases at V and 1 base at J, with 8 bases in the middle. This CDR3 comprises 14 residues. Germline V gene sequence: CDR1 KGHDR, CDR2 SFDVKD. CDR3 nucleotides: TGTGCCACCAGTGATTCAGACAGGTCCTACGAGCAGTACTTC. Translated, it gives CATSDSDRSYEQYF.

For this clonotype: As the CDR3 is not closed by the conserved phenylalanine or tryptophan, this likely results from a read error. The DNA is omitted, as the CDR3 cannot be located on it reliably, and the CDR3 follows TCRdb's listing. The CDR3 reads CATSVDEPSLEQFFGS. V gene TRBV24-1 combines with J gene TRBJ2-7. From germline, CDR1 is KGHDR and CDR2 SFDVKD. 16 amino acids form the CDR3, both terminal residues included.